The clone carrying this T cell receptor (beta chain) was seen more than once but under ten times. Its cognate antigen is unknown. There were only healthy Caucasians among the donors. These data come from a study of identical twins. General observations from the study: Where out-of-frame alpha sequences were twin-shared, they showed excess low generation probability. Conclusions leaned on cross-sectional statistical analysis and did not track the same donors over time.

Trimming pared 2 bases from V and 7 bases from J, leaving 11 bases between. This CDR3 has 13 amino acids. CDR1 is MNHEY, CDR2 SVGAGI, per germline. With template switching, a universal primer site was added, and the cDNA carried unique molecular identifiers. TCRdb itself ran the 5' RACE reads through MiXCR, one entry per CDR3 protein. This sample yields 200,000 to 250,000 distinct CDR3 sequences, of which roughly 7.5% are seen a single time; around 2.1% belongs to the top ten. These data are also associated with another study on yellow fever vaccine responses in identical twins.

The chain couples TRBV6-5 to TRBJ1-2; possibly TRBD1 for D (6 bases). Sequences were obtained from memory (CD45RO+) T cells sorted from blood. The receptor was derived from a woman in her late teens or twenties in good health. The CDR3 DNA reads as TGTGCCAGCAGTTACGACAGGCGAGGTGGCTACACCTTC. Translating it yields CASSYDRRGGYTF.